This T cell receptor (beta chain) comes out of a study of T cells in Graves' hyperthyroidism and ophthalmopathy. General study findings and limits: Most thyroid clonotypes with frequency above 0.001 were detected in blood.

Newly diagnosed hyperthyroidism patients aged 18 to 65 years had disease lasting under 2 months. The authors took PBMCs from 10 ml fresh peripheral blood. Regarding this clonotype: Its specificity is unknown.

V was pared by 6 bases and J by 5 bases, with 17 bases of the junction left unmatched. The CDR3 covers 18 residues. CDR1 MDHEN and CDR2 SYDVKM come from the germline V gene. The TCR beta CDR3 regions underwent amplification using RNA transcripts as the source. TCR CDR3 underwent first-round RT-PCR with the HTBI primer set. MiXCR was run by TCRdb on the multiplex PCR reads, yielding one entry per CDR3 protein. The table includes about 400,000 distinct CDR3 sequences, more than 15% detected once. This sequence joins TRBV28 and TRBJ2-2, with 8 bases that match TRBD2. The sequence was collected from a woman aged 18-29 years with Graves' hyperthyroidism that later progressed to Graves' ophthalmopathy. Sequenced: blood. As DNA, the CDR3 is TGTGCCAGCAGCCAAGGGTCACGCGGGAGGTATATTACCGGGGAGCTGTTTTTT. It is translated as CASSQGSRGRYITGELFF.